One and the same sample provided the 20 T cell receptor beta chains below, sequenced in a study of tumor-infiltrating lymphocytes in primary liver carcinoma. Total RNA amounting to 500 ng was the source from which TCR beta cDNA was made with a constant-region primer. Researchers made the TCR beta libraries by running three nested multiplex PCR rounds with slightly modified ARM-PCR. TRBV1-TRBV30 forward primers and a C-beta reverse primer were used in the first two PCR rounds, which each ran for around 11 cycles. TCRdb itself ran the multiplex PCR reads through MiXCR, one entry per CDR3 protein. In the table there are about 200,000 distinct CDR3 sequences, approximately 64% of which are singletons. Unsorted whole blood served as the source of blood RNA, and germline DNA was extracted as well. The sample taken for sequencing was peripheral blood. The receptor set was obtained from a woman aged 60-75 years with primary liver carcinoma and hepatitis B virus infection.

Details on this clonotype: This sequence may be a read error, since a much larger clone differs from it by one base. The genes are TRBV7-9 and TRBJ2-2; D gene uncertain. The CDR3 runs to 17 residues. Trimming cost V 5 bases and J 1 base, with 17 bases left between them. Germline values: CDR1 SEHNR, CDR2 FQNEAQ (reference sequence). The CDR3 DNA sequence: TGTGCCAGCAGCCTCAGTAGACTTATACGGAACACCGGGGAGCTGTTTTTT. This codes for CASSLSRLIRNTGELFF.

This clonotype was found many times. This chain connects TRBV14 to TRBJ2-5, with D possibly being TRBD2 (6 bases). The CDR3 has 14 residues. CDR1 and CDR2 from the germline V gene are SGHDN and FVKESK. Deletions cut 5 bases from V and 3 bases from J, with 13 bases between. The CDR3 is CASSVLAEEETQYF. Written as DNA, the CDR3 is TGTGCCAGCAGCGTGTTAGCGGAGGAAGAGACCCAGTACTTC.

As to this clonotype: A much larger clone lies one base from this, so it may be a read error. The chain combines TRBV6-1 with TRBJ1-1; D is unresolved. CDR1 and CDR2 from the germline V gene are MNHNS and SASEGT. The CDR3 loop spans 15 amino acids. CDR3 sequence: CASSEAWGMNTGAFF. In DNA form, the CDR3 reads TGTGCCAGCAGTGAAGCGTGGGGAATGAACACTGGAGCTTTCTTT.

With respect to this clonotype: A much larger clone differs from this one at a single base, so this may be a read error. J is TRBJ2-2 and V is TRBV7-9; D uncertain. The CDR3 runs to 16 residues. CDR1 and CDR2 from the germline V gene are SEHNR and FQNEAQ (reference sequence). Trimming removed 2 bases from V and 4 bases from J, with 14 bases in between. The CDR3 region is CASSLIPPLSTGELFF. The CDR3 nucleotides are TGTGCCAGCAGCTTAATCCCACCCCTGAGCACCGGGGAGCTGTTTTTT.

The chain couples TRBV10-1 to TRBJ2-3; perhaps TRBD2 as D (6 bases). There are 16 residues in the CDR3. The V end was cut by 2 bases, the J end by 2 bases, with 14 bases between. CDR1 WNHNN and CDR2 SYGVQD come from the germline V gene (reference sequence). CDR3 region: CASSETGTDLTDTQYF. The CDR3, as DNA: TGCGCCAGCAGTGAGACGGGGACTGATCTCACAGATACGCAGTATTTT.

About this clonotype itself: This may come from a read error, since a much larger clone is one base off. The chain joins TRBV6-2 or TRBV6-3 to TRBJ2-7, with 7 bases aligning to TRBD1. Germline V gives CDR1 MNHEY, CDR2 SVGEGT. The length of the CDR3 is 16 residues. V lost 3 bases, J lost 5 bases, and 13 bases stayed unmatched. This CDR3 reads CASSYQYWRGGDEQYF. CDR3 nucleotide sequence: TGTGCCAGCAGTTATCAGTATTGGAGAGGGGGCGACGAGCAGTACTTC.

In regard to this clonotype: The conserved phenylalanine or tryptophan is not found at the CDR3 terminus, so this likely reflects a read error. The limits of the CDR3 on the DNA are not certain, so only TCRdb's listed CDR3 is given. The chain recombines TRBV21-1 with TRBJ1-5. TRBV21-1 constitutes a pseudogene. The CDR3 length equals 15 residues, ends included. CDR3 sequence: CASSKQHLSNQPQHL.

Note on this clonotype: A read error may explain this, as a much larger clone is one base away. The CDR3 DNA sequence: TGCAGCGTTGCCGGGGACAGGGAGGCTGCTGGGGCCAACGTCCTGACTTTC. This gives the protein CSVAGDREAAGANVLTF. V gene TRBV29-1 combines with J gene TRBJ2-6, with 9 nucleotides matching TRBD1. Per germline, CDR1 SQVTM and CDR2 ANQGSEA. Losses at the gene ends were 4 bases for V and 2 bases for J; bases not matched to a gene: 9. The length of the CDR3 is 17 residues.

The chain joins TRBV11-2 to TRBJ2-2; the match to TRBD2 covers 9 bases. V shed 5 bases and J 6 bases; nucleotides not matched to a gene: 10. The CDR3 has 16 residues. Germline V lookup: CDR1 SGHAT, CDR2 FQNNGV. CDR3 loop: CASSIRREGSAGELFF. For the CDR3, the DNA is TGTGCCAGCAGCATACGGCGGGAGGGTAGCGCCGGGGAGCTGTTTTTT.

Ten or more counts support this clonotype. The gene calls are TRBV11-2 and TRBJ1-2; D remains unclear. V was clipped by 1 base and J by 4 bases, with 10 bases between them. The CDR3 length is 14 residues. The V gene's germline CDR1 is SGHAT and CDR2 FQNNGV. The CDR3 loop reads CASSLVGSVYGYTF. The CDR3 coding sequence is TGTGCCAGCAGCTTAGTAGGCTCGGTCTATGGCTACACCTTC.

CDR3 sequence reads: CASARGRTNEKLFF. The CDR3 DNA reads TGTGCCAGTGCCAGAGGCCGGACTAATGAAAAACTGTTTTTT. The chain carries TRBV6-1 and TRBJ1-4; D remains ambiguous. Germline lookup yields CDR1 MNHNS and CDR2 SASEGT. This CDR3 spans 14 amino acids. The germline V and J ends were trimmed by 9 bases and 2 bases, with 13 bases remaining between them.

As concerns this clonotype: Likely a read error: the CDR3 ends without its conserved phenylalanine or tryptophan. The V and J genes are TRBV6-2 or TRBV6-3 and TRBJ1-2; D is uncertain. This CDR3 has 15 residues. Germline lookup yields CDR1 MNHEY and CDR2 SVGEGT. CDR3 sequence (DNA): TGCGCCAGCAGTTACTCGCCGGAGATTTCGGAAGGCTACACCATC. Protein sequence: CASSYSPEISEGYTI.

Remarks on this clonotype: Germline is not matched at one junction end, which may reflect a read error. V and J are TRBV6-5 and TRBJ1-2; TRBD1 aligns across 8 bases. In germline, CDR1 is MNHEY, CDR2 SVGAGI. The CDR3 totals 17 residues. The CDR3 loop reads CVSSYTYGQGRDYGYTF. As DNA, the CDR3 is TGTGTCAGCAGTTACACCTACGGACAGGGACGAGACTATGGCTACACCTTC.

In the case of this clonotype: A read error is possible here, since a much larger clone lies one base away. V and J are TRBV4-2 and TRBJ2-1; D is perhaps TRBD1 or TRBD2 (5 bases each). Germline loops: CDR1 LGHNA, CDR2 YNFKEQ. The CDR3 runs 16 residues. The CDR3 DNA reads as TGTGTCAGCAGCCAAGTCCGGGACGGTACCTACAATGAGCAGTTCTTC. This gives the protein CVSSQVRDGTYNEQFF.

Remarks on this clonotype: A much larger clone differs from this one at a single base, so this may be a read error. The genes are TRBV6-5 and TRBJ2-2, with D perhaps given as TRBD1 or TRBD2 (5 bases each). The length of the CDR3 is 15 residues. Germline V gives CDR1 MNHEY, CDR2 SVGAGI. Here the CDR3 reads CASSKGRLDTEELFF. CDR3 nucleotides: TGTGCCAGCAGTAAGGGACGCCTAGACACCGAGGAGCTGTTTTTT.

This clonotype has only one observation. This rearrangement joins TRBV11-2 to TRBJ1-2; the match to TRBD1 covers 7 bases. There are 13 residues in the CDR3. The germline V gene has CDR1 SGHAT and CDR2 FQNNGV. Trimming cost V 6 bases and J 9 bases; bases outside gene matches: 10. CDR3 sequence (DNA): TGTGCCAGCAGTCCCGACAGGGCCCATAGCTACACCTTC. Its translation: CASSPDRAHSYTF.

This clonotype is medium-sized (0.01 to 0.1%). The V and J genes are TRBV11-1 and TRBJ2-3; D might be TRBD2 (6 bases). Per germline, CDR1 SGHAT and CDR2 FQDESV (reference sequence). The CDR3 covers 13 residues. V was cut by 4 bases and J by 3 bases, with 8 bases left in between. The CDR3 coding sequence is TGTGCCAGCAGCTGGGCGGGGACAGATACGCAGTATTTT. Translated, it gives CASSWAGTDTQYF.

A word on this clonotype: A junction boundary mismatches the germline segment, possibly from a read error. The V gene is TRBV11-3, the J gene TRBJ1-6; D ambiguous. This CDR3 spans 15 amino acids. The germline V gene encodes CDR1 SGHNT and CDR2 YENEEA. The CDR3: CASSLDAGVNTPLHF. CDR3 DNA: TGTGCCAGCAGCTTGGACGCCGGGGTTAATACACCCCTCCACTTT.

This clonotype occurred once. The junction departs from germline at one end; a sequencing error may be responsible. The chain carries TRBV12-3 or TRBV12-4 and TRBJ1-3; 9 bases are a match to TRBD1. There are 19 residues in the CDR3. The CDR3 DNA is TGTGTCAGCAGTTTAGCAAACAGGGGGCTCTGGCGCTCTGGAAACACCATATATTTT. Its protein is CVSSLANRGLWRSGNTIYF.

The rearrangement links TRBV13 to TRBJ2-7, with a tentative D call TRBD1 (6 bases). Per germline, CDR1 PRHDT and CDR2 FYEKMQ (reference sequence). This CDR3 has 17 residues. V was shortened by 0 bases and J by 2 bases, with 17 bases between the two germline ends. CDR3 protein: CASSLGEPGTFTYEQYF. The CDR3 region has the DNA TGTGCCAGCAGCTTAGGTGAGCCGGGGACATTCACCTACGAGCAGTACTTC.